Shown below are 7 T cell receptor beta chains from a single sample sequenced in a study of T cells after yellow fever vaccination. MiXCR was run by TCRdb on the 5' RACE reads, yielding one entry per CDR3 protein. The repertoire holds 300,000 to 450,000 distinct CDR3 sequences, 8.1% seen once, with roughly 15% in the top ten. The sequencing used PBMCs, collected 35 to 50 days after the first yellow fever vaccination. Receptors originate from a young man who received the YFV17D yellow fever vaccine.

This clonotype has a handful of counts. The rearrangement joins TRBV15 to TRBJ2-7; D gene unclear. This CDR3 is built from 11 residues. Germline V CDR1 and CDR2: LNHNV, YYDKDF (reference sequence). V dropped 1 base and J dropped 6 bases, with 4 bases sitting between them. The CDR3 reads CATSRAGEQYF. DNA for the CDR3: TGTGCCACCAGCAGAGCGGGCGAGCAGTACTTC.

This clonotype has only a few counts. The rearrangement links TRBV25-1 to TRBJ2-7; possibly TRBD1 or TRBD2 for D (5 bases each). The V gene's germline CDR1 is MGHDK and CDR2 SYGVNS. Trimming removed 6 bases at V and 0 bases at J, with 18 bases between. This CDR3 has 16 amino acids. CDR3 residues: CASSPAPGTDSYEQYF. CDR3 coding DNA: TGTGCCAGCAGCCCCGCCCCCGGGACGGACTCCTACGAGCAGTACTTC.

This clonotype was seen only a few times. The gene calls are TRBV7-2 and TRBJ2-5; D is ambiguous. V lost 1 base, J lost 5 bases, and 14 bases lay in between. Germline CDR1 reads SGHTA; CDR2 reads FQGNSA. This CDR3 region has 15 residues. CDR3 sequence reads: CASSLEGFNQETQYF. In nucleotides, the CDR3 is TGTGCCAGCAGCTTAGAGGGCTTTAATCAGGAGACCCAGTACTTC.

This clonotype was seen a handful of times. The chain carries TRBV28 and TRBJ2-7; a possible D gene is TRBD2 (6 bases). This CDR3 region has 12 residues. Trimming shortened V by 3 bases and J by 4 bases, and 7 bases separated the two germline ends. Germline CDR1 and CDR2: MDHEN and SYDVKM. The CDR3 sequence is CASSLEGYEQYV. CDR3 nucleotides: TGTGCCAGCAGTTTGGAGGGGTACGAGCAGTACGTC.

This rearrangement joins TRBV20-1 to TRBJ2-3; 8 bases line up with TRBD2. The CDR3 contains 14 residues. CDR1 and CDR2 from the germline V gene are DFQATT and SNEGSKA (reference sequence). The J segment lost 1 base and the V segment lost 5 bases, leaving 5 bases of the junction unmatched. CDR3 amino acids: CSAPATSGTDTQYF. Here the CDR3 DNA reads TGCAGTGCTCCAGCGACTAGCGGCACAGATACGCAGTATTTT.

This clonotype was counted at least ten times. The V gene is TRBV5-1, the J gene TRBJ2-1, with D hard to call. Germline CDR1 and CDR2: SGHRS and YFSETQ. The CDR3 length is 16 residues. The V and J ends lost 2 bases and 7 bases respectively, with 19 bases between them. CDR3 loop: CASSLPRSSGGNEQFF. For the CDR3, the DNA is TGCGCCAGCAGCTTACCCAGATCAAGTGGTGGGAATGAGCAGTTCTTC.

This clonotype has just a few counts. The chain recombines TRBV7-2 with TRBJ2-7; D might be TRBD2 (5 bases). The CDR3 is 14 residues long. The ends were cut back, 5 bases at V and 1 base at J, with 12 bases in the middle. Germline V gives CDR1 SGHTA, CDR2 FQGNSA. CDR3 loop: CASSSGRESYEQYF. CDR3 bases: TGTGCCAGCAGCAGCGGAAGGGAATCCTACGAGCAGTACTTC.